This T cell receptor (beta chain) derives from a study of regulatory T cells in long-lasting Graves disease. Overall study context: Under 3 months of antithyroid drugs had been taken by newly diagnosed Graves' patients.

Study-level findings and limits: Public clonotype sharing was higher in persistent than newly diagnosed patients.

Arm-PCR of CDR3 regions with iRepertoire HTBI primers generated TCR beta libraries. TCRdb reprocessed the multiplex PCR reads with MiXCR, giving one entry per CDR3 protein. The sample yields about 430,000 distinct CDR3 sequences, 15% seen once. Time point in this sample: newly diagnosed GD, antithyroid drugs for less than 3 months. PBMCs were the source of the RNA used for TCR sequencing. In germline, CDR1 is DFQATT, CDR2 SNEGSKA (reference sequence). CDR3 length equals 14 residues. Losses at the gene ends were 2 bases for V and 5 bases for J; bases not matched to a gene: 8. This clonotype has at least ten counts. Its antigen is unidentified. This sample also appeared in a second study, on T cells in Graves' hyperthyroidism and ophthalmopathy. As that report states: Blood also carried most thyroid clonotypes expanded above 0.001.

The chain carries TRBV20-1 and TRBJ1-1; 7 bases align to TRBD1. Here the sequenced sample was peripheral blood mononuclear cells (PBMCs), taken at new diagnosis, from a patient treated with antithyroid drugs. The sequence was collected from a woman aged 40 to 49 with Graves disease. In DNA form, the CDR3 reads TGCAGTGCTAGACTGACAGGGAGGAATACTGAAGCTTTCTTT. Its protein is CSARLTGRNTEAFF.